These 15 T cell receptor beta chains originate from one sample sequenced in a study of blood T cell repertoires in COVID-19. Sequencing was performed with immunoSEQ multiplex PCR; in TCRdb, only in-frame clones are kept and a portion is missing. The sample has about 57,000 clones, 75% to 90% seen once; the top ten hold roughly 21%. The specimen sequenced was peripheral blood. Every receptor here comes from a woman of 80 years or more with COVID-19, enrolled during active disease.

V usage is TRBV7-3 and J usage is TRBJ2-7; 10 nucleotides line up with TRBD2. The germline V gene encodes CDR1 SGHTA and CDR2 FQGTGA. With 3 bases clipped from V and 7 bases from J, the junction kept 6 bases outside the gene matches. The CDR3 length is 14 residues. CDR3 region: CASSLERTSGEQYF. The CDR3 bases are TGTGCCAGCAGCTTGGAACGGACTAGCGGAGAGCAGTACTTC.

This clone was seen only once. The chain couples TRBV4-1 to TRBJ2-3; 8 positions agree with TRBD2. The CDR3 consists of 17 residues. With 2 bases clipped from V and 5 bases from J, the junction kept 12 bases outside the gene matches. The germline V gene has CDR1 MGHRA and CDR2 YSYEKL. CDR3 nucleotide sequence: TGCGCCAGCAGCCAATCGGCCGGGGGGGCCCAGTTAGATACGCAGTATTTT. Its translation is CASSQSAGGAQLDTQYF.

The V and J genes are TRBV6-5 and TRBJ1-3; no clear D gene. Germline-derived CDR1 and CDR2 are MNHEY and SVGAGI. The ends were cut back, 7 bases at V and 4 bases at J, with 8 bases in the middle. The CDR3 loop spans 12 amino acids. CDR3 region: CASTVSGNTIYF. The CDR3 DNA reads TGTGCCAGCACGGTTAGCGGAAACACCATATATTTT.

This clone has just one count. In DNA form, the CDR3 reads TGCAGCGGTCAATCCACAGGGGGCGGTAGCTATGGCTACACCTTC. It codes for CSGQSTGGGSYGYTF. The chain combines TRBV29-1 with TRBJ1-2; 9 nucleotides line up with TRBD1. Germline CDR1 SQVTM, CDR2 ANQGSEA. J was trimmed by 4 bases and V by 7 bases; bases with no gene match: 13. CDR3 length equals 15 residues.

V gene TRBV9 combines with J gene TRBJ2-5, with 12 bases that match TRBD2. The CDR3 loop spans 18 amino acids. CDR1 is SGDLS, CDR2 YYNGEE, per germline. V was pared by 4 bases and J by 5 bases, with 15 bases of the junction left unmatched. Here the CDR3 DNA reads TGTGCCAGCAGCCATGGACTAGCGGGGACAACTACGGCGGAGACCCAGTACTTC. This encodes CASSHGLAGTTTAETQYF. Variable domain in full (rest from reference TRBV9 and TRBJ2-5): DSGVTQTPKHLITATGQRVTLRCSPRSGDLSVYWYQQSLDQGLQFLIQYYNGEERAKGNILERFSAQQFPDLHSELNLSSLELGDSALYFCASSHGLAGTTTAETQYFGPGTRLLVL.

This clone was detected only a few times. The chain has TRBV9 and TRBJ1-4; no reliable D call. The CDR3 has 15 residues. Per the germline V gene, CDR1 is SGDLS and CDR2 is YYNGEE. Trimming removed 0 bases at V and 8 bases at J, with 14 bases between. The CDR3 DNA reads TGTGCCAGCAGCGTAGAGGCAGGTTCGGGAGAAAAACTGTTTTTT. Translating it yields CASSVEAGSGEKLFF. The variable domain in full, completed from reference TRBV9 and TRBJ1-4, reads DSGVTQTPKHLITATGQRVTLRCSPRSGDLSVYWYQQSLDQGLQFLIQYYNGEERAKGNILERFSAQQFPDLHSELNLSSLELGDSALYFCASSVEAGSGEKLFFGSGTQLSVL.

This clone has more than one count but fewer than ten. The J gene is TRBJ2-7, the V gene TRBV6-5; 11 bases line up with TRBD1. V shed 6 bases and J 7 bases; nucleotides not matched to a gene: 8. CDR1 is MNHEY and CDR2 is SVGAGI in the germline V gene. The CDR3 is made up of 14 amino acids. CDR3 coding DNA: TGTGCCAGCAGACCTGGACAGGGGGCGCGTGAGCAGTACTTC. The encoded protein is CASRPGQGAREQYF.

The rearrangement joins TRBV19 to TRBJ2-3, with TRBD2 identical over 11 bases. The CDR3 is made up of 15 amino acids. In germline, CDR1 is LNHDA, CDR2 SQIVND (reference sequence). The V segment lost 2 bases and the J segment 6 bases; nucleotides outside the gene matches: 4. In nucleotides, the CDR3 is TGTGCCAGTAGTATACTAGCGGGGGGCCGGGATACGCAGTATTTT. It encodes CASSILAGGRDTQYF.

The chain employs TRBV9 and TRBJ1-2, with TRBD1 matching 8 bases. The CDR3 extends over 15 amino acids. Per germline, CDR1 SGDLS and CDR2 YYNGEE. The J segment lost 6 bases and the V segment lost 0 bases, leaving 7 bases of the junction unmatched. In DNA, the CDR3 is TGTGCCAGCAGCGTAGAGGACAGGGCTTGGGATGGCTACACCTTC. Amino acids: CASSVEDRAWDGYTF.

The chain couples TRBV5-6 to TRBJ1-5; D unclear. The ends were cut back, 0 bases at V and 7 bases at J, with 8 bases in the middle. CDR1 is SGHDT, CDR2 YYEEEE, per germline. The CDR3 has 13 amino acids. The CDR3, as DNA: TGTGCCAGCAGCTTGGCGGGTTCCCAGCCCCAGCATTTT. It yields the protein CASSLAGSQPQHF.

The gene calls are TRBV6-5 and TRBJ1-5, with 7 nucleotides matching TRBD1. In germline, CDR1 is MNHEY, CDR2 SVGAGI. This CDR3 comprises 14 residues. V lost 7 bases, J lost 4 bases, and 7 bases stayed unmatched. CDR3 in DNA: TGTGCCAGCACGGAGGGGGCAAATAATCAGCCCCAGCATTTT. It yields the protein CASTEGANNQPQHF.

This clone has a handful of counts. The CDR3 is CAWSGHPNYEQYF. Written as DNA, the CDR3 is TGTGCCTGGAGTGGACACCCCAACTACGAGCAGTACTTC. J is TRBJ2-7 and V is TRBV30, with D hard to call. V shed 1 base and J shed 3 bases, with 10 bases lying between them. Germline values: CDR1 GTSNPN, CDR2 SVGIG (reference sequence). The CDR3 length is 13 residues.

The rearrangement links TRBV27 to TRBJ2-7, with 10 bases aligning to TRBD1. V gave up 5 bases and J gave up 5 bases; unmatched junction bases: 9. CDR1 is MNHEY and CDR2 is SMNVEV in the germline V gene (reference sequence). The CDR3 length is 15 residues. CDR3 region: CASSAYRDRGNEQYF. Written as DNA, the CDR3 is TGTGCCAGCAGTGCCTACCGGGACAGGGGCAACGAGCAGTACTTC.

The J gene is TRBJ2-1, the V gene TRBV6-5, with 9 bases that match TRBD2. Germline trimming cut 6 bases from V and 6 bases from J; bases unmatched to any gene: 9. The CDR3 covers 15 residues. CDR1 and CDR2 (germline): MNHEY, SVGAGI. The CDR3 is CASRSLSGGVNEQFF. CDR3 nucleotide sequence: TGTGCCAGCAGATCCCTTAGCGGGGGAGTCAATGAGCAGTTCTTC.

V gene TRBV19 combines with J gene TRBJ2-5, with D possibly being TRBD1 (7 bases). The CDR3 loop spans 14 amino acids. Deletions cut 3 bases from V and 2 bases from J, with 10 bases between. From germline, CDR1 is LNHDA and CDR2 SQIVND (reference sequence). CDR3 region: CASSIGGQQETQYF. CDR3 coding DNA: TGTGCCAGTAGTATCGGGGGACAGCAAGAGACCCAGTACTTC.